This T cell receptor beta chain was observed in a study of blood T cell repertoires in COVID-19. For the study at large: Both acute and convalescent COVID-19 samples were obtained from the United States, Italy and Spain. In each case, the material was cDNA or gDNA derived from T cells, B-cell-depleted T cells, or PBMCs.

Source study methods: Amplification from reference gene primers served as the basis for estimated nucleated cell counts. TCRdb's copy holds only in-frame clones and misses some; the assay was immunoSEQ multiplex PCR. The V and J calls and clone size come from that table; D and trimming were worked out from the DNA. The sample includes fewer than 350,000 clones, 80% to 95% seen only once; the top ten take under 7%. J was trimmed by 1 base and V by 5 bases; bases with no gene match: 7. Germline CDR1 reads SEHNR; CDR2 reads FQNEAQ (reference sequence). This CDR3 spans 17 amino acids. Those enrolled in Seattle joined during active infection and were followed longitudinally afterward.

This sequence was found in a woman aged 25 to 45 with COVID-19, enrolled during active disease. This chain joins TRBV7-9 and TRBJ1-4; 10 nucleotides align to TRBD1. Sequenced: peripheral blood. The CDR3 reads CASSPGGTGVTNEKLFF. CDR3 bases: TGTGCCAGCAGCCCCGGCGGGACAGGGGTAACTAATGAAAAACTGTTTTTT.